Below, 10 T cell receptor beta chains from the same sample are listed, as sequenced in a study of blood T cell repertoires in COVID-19. Clones were sequenced by immunoSEQ multiplex PCR, and TCRdb holds only the in-frame ones, with some missing. This sample has fewer than 250,000 clones, with 80% to 90% found just once. The sample consisted of peripheral blood. Source of these receptors: a woman between 70 and 85 years old with acute or convalescent COVID-19.

This chain joins TRBV5-1 and TRBJ1-2; 9 bases align to TRBD1. Germline V gene lookup returns CDR1 SGHRS and CDR2 YFSETQ. The CDR3 sequence is 14 residues long. Trimming at V came to 3 bases and at J to 9 bases, leaving 9 bases not matched to a gene. This CDR3 is CASSSPTGGLSYTF. In DNA form, the CDR3 reads TGCGCCAGCAGCTCTCCGACAGGGGGGTTGAGCTACACCTTC.

The chain combines TRBV10-1 with TRBJ2-2; D unclear. The CDR3 totals 14 residues. Trimming took off 7 bases at V and 2 bases at J, with 11 bases between the two ends. Germline CDR1 reads WNHNN; CDR2 reads SYGVQD (reference sequence). The CDR3 DNA is TGCGCCAGCACAGGAATGTCCAACACCGGGGAGCTGTTTTTT. Translated: CASTGMSNTGELFF.

The rearrangement links TRBV28 to TRBJ2-1; 12 bases agree with TRBD2. The CDR3 extends over 17 amino acids. Germline CDR1 reads MDHEN; CDR2 reads SYDVKM. The V gene end was trimmed by 0 bases and the J gene end by 9 bases; junction bases not matched to a gene: 9. CDR3 DNA: TGTGCCAGCAGTTTATGGAGCCTAGCGGGGGGGCCTGGTGAGCAGTTCTTC. This gives the protein CASSLWSLAGGPGEQFF.

This chain uses TRBV30 with TRBJ1-6, with D perhaps TRBD1 (5 bases). Germline V gene data show CDR1 as GTSNPN and CDR2 as SVGIG (reference sequence). V lost 0 bases, J lost 10 bases, and 13 bases lay in between. The CDR3 extends over 14 amino acids. The CDR3 protein is CAWSVGGVASPLHF. The CDR3, as DNA: TGTGCCTGGAGTGTCGGGGGAGTCGCCTCACCCCTCCACTTT.

J is TRBJ2-3 and V is TRBV6-2 or TRBV6-3; TRBD2 matches at 12 bases. This CDR3 comprises 16 residues. With 6 bases clipped from V and 0 bases from J, the junction kept 4 bases outside the gene matches. Germline V gives CDR1 MNHEY, CDR2 SVGEGT. This chain's CDR3 is CASSPGLAGSTDTQYF. As DNA, the CDR3 is TGTGCCAGCAGCCCAGGACTAGCGGGGAGCACAGATACGCAGTATTTT.

This sequence joins TRBV7-2 and TRBJ2-3, with TRBD2 matching over 12 bases. CDR1 SGHTA and CDR2 FQGNSA come from the germline V gene. The CDR3 loop spans 16 amino acids. The V and J ends lost 5 bases and 2 bases, in that order; junction bases with no gene match: 5. The CDR3 DNA sequence: TGTGCCAGCAGCGTGACTAGCGGGGGCCTCACAGATACGCAGTATTTT. As protein: CASSVTSGGLTDTQYF.

This clone was observed a single time. The chain combines TRBV5-1 with TRBJ2-5, with 9 bases fitting TRBD2. Germline CDR1 is SGHRS and CDR2 is YFSETQ. J gave up 5 bases and V 2 bases, and 7 bases lay outside the gene matches. The CDR3 runs to 15 residues. The CDR3 reads CASSFDGLAHETQYF. In DNA, the CDR3 is TGCGCCAGCAGCTTCGACGGACTAGCGCATGAGACCCAGTACTTC.

Points on this clone: Mismatch with germline at one junction end may stem from a read error. The chain recombines TRBV5-6 with TRBJ1-1; D may be TRBD1 (5 bases). The CDR3 covers 14 residues. The germline V gene encodes CDR1 SGHDT and CDR2 YYEEEE. CDR3 residues: CASSLDRRGVVNSF. DNA of the CDR3: TGTGCCAGCAGCTTGGATCGGAGGGGCGTTGTCAATTCATTT. Looking up the rest from reference TRBV5-6 and TRBJ1-1 gives the full variable domain: DAGVTQSPTHLIKTRGQQVTLRCSPKSGHDTVSWYQQALGQGPQFIFQYYEEEERQRGNFPDRFSGHQFPNYSSELNVNALLLGDSALYLCASSLDRRGVVNSFGQGTRLTVV.

V usage is TRBV10-3 and J usage is TRBJ1-5, with a possible D match to TRBD1 (5 bases). From germline, CDR1 is ENHRY and CDR2 SYGVKD. The CDR3 has 17 amino acids. V was trimmed by 0 bases and J by 0 bases, leaving 12 bases between them. CDR3 sequence: CAISESRRGSSNQPQHF. The CDR3 DNA reads TGTGCCATCAGTGAGTCGAGGCGGGGGTCTAGCAATCAGCCCCAGCATTTT.

The CDR3 DNA sequence: TGTGCCAGCAGTCAAGGGACAGGCCACCAAGAGACCCAGTACTTC. Protein: CASSQGTGHQETQYF. The chain combines TRBV6-6 with TRBJ2-5, with 8 bases matching TRBD1. The junction had 5 bases not matched to a gene; V was cut back by 5 bases and J by 0 bases. Germline V lookup: CDR1 MNHNY, CDR2 SVGAGI (reference sequence). The CDR3 loop spans 15 amino acids.